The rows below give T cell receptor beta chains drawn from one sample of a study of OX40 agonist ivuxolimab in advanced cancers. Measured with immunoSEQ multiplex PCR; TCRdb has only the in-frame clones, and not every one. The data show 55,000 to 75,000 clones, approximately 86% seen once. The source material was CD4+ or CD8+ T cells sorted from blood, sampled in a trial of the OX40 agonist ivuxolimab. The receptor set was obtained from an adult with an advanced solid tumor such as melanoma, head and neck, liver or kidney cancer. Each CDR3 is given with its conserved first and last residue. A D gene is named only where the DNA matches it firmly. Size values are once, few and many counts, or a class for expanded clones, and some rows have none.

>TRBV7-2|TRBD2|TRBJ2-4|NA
CASSLGSLAGVPIQYF
TGTGCCAGCAGCTTAGGCTCGCTAGCGGGAGTTCCCATTCAGTACTTC
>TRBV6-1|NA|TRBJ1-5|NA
CASSDQDNQPQHF
TGTGCCAGCAGTGATCAGGACAATCAGCCCCAGCATTTT
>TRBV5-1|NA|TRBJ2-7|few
CASSLAAGPTDEQYF
TGCGCCAGCAGCTTGGCGGCGGGCCCGACTGATGAGCAGTACTTC
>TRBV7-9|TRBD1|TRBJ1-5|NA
CASSPLTGHQPQHF
TGTGCCAGCAGCCCTTTGACAGGGCATCAGCCCCAGCATTTT
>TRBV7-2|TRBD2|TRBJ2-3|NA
CASSSSGIVNTQYF
TGTGCCAGCAGCTCTAGCGGGATTGTAAATACGCAGTATTTT
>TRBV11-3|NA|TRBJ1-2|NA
CASSLLANYGYTF
TGTGCCAGCAGCTTGCTGGCTAACTATGGCTACACCTTC
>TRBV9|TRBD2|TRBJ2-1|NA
CASSGSGPQSYNEQFF
TGTGCCAGCAGCGGTAGCGGGCCACAATCCTACAATGAGCAGTTCTTC
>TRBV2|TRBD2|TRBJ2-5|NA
CASRSGGETQYF
TGTGCCAGCAGATCGGGAGGGGAGACCCAGTACTTC
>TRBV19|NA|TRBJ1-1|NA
CASRDTVNTEAFF
TGTGCCAGTAGAGACACAGTGAACACTGAAGCTTTCTTT
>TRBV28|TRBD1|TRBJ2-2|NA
CASMDRETGELFF
TGTGCCAGCATGGACAGGGAGACCGGGGAGCTGTTTTTT
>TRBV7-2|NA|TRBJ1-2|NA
CASSSWGSGYTF
TGTGCCAGCAGCTCCTGGGGGTCCGGCTACACCTTC
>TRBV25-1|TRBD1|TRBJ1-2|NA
CASSEWPGGSYGYTF
TGTGCCAGCAGTGAATGGCCAGGGGGCAGCTATGGCTACACCTTC
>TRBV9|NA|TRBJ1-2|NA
CASSRPGKDGYTF
TGTGCCAGCAGCCGGCCAGGGAAAGATGGCTACACCTTC
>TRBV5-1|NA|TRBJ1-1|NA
CASSLGRTEAFF
TGCGCCAGCAGCTTAGGGAGAACTGAAGCTTTCTTT
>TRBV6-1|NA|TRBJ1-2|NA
CASNHDSYGYTF
TGTGCCAGCAACCACGACAGCTATGGCTACACCTTC
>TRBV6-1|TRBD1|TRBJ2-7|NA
CASRALDRENYEQYF
TGTGCCAGCAGGGCCCTGGACAGGGAAAACTACGAGCAGTACTTC
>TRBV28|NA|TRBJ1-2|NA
CASSSSGLYRYTF
TGTGCCAGCAGTTCTTCAGGGTTATACCGCTACACCTTC
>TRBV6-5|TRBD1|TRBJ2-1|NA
CASTGPGGDEQFF
TGTGCCAGCACCGGTCCAGGGGGCGATGAGCAGTTCTTC
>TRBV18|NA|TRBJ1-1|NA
CASSPESGGTEAFF
TGTGCCAGCTCACCAGAATCAGGCGGCACTGAAGCTTTCTTT
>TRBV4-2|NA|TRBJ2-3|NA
CASSPGQDGTDTQYF
TGTGCCAGCAGTCCCGGACAAGACGGCACAGATACGCAGTATTTT
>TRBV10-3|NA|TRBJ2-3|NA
CAISEGSGRADTQYF
TGTGCCATCAGTGAGGGGAGCGGGCGTGCAGATACGCAGTATTTT
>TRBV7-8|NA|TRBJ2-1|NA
CASSLTLNNEQFF
TGTGCCAGCAGCTTAACACTCAACAATGAGCAGTTCTTC
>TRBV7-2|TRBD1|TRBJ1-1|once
CASRTQGDTEAFF
TGTGCCAGCAGAACTCAGGGGGACACTGAAGCTTTCTTT